This is a list of T cell receptor beta chains from one sample in a study of radiotherapy plus CTLA-4 blockade in lung cancer. Profiled with immunoSEQ multiplex PCR; TCRdb holds only in-frame clones, not every one. The table includes about 76,000 clones, less than 85% detected once. The sequences come from peripheral blood, collected from a patient treated with radiotherapy plus ipilimumab. The receptor source for this set is a human donor with non-small cell lung cancer who had stable disease on radiotherapy plus ipilimumab. The CDR3 runs from the conserved cysteine through the conserved F or W.

CASSLEGGRETQYF,TRBJ2-5,TRBV5-5
CASSPRRRAETQYF,TRBJ2-5,TRBV19
CASSKRSGGRAGSEQYF,TRBJ2-7,TRBV21-1
CASSSGTSRDTQYF,TRBJ2-3,TRBV5-1
CASSVGGSNQPQHF,TRBJ1-5,TRBV5-1
CASSGGQSSRVDEQFF,TRBJ2-1,TRBV19
CASRRDRGIAGELFF,TRBJ2-2,TRBV6-4
CASSGGTGIYGYTF,TRBJ1-2,TRBV6-1
CASSLEGQGIHEQYF,TRBJ2-7,TRBV5-4
CASSPTLAGELTDTQYF,TRBJ2-3,TRBV7-3
CSVGDDGYTF,TRBJ1-2,TRBV29-1
CASSHYSAGANVLTF,TRBJ2-6,TRBV14
CASSGSQSNQPQHF,TRBJ1-5,TRBV2
CASSLTTGGPEKLFF,TRBJ1-4,TRBV7-2
CASSQEGTSGMVGELFF,TRBJ2-2,TRBV4-2
CASSKGPSERNSPLHF,TRBJ1-6,TRBV21-1
CASSETGAAHTEAFF,TRBJ1-1,TRBV10-1
CASSSGLAGTGELFF,TRBJ2-2,TRBV5-6
CATTRGFPETQYF,TRBJ2-5,TRBV30
CATSGNQPQHF,TRBJ1-5,TRBV28
CASRKMTGKNYGYTF,TRBJ1-2,TRBV19
CASNPGRLGVDGYTF,TRBJ1-2,TRBV19
CASRYPQGPSNYGYTF,TRBJ1-2,TRBV7-2
CASSDGLGSSYNEQYF,TRBJ2-7,TRBV27
CASSVVADPTGELFF,TRBJ2-2,TRBV9
CAIQGAISGNTIYF,TRBJ1-3,TRBV10-3
CASSPPGRGVYEQYF,TRBJ2-7,TRBV11-3
CASSQEAWGKSEAFF,TRBJ1-1,TRBV14
CASSPRVLGNYGYTF,TRBJ1-2,TRBV7-8
CASSPDIMNTEAFF,TRBJ1-1,TRBV18
CASSLTGTGNEKLFF,TRBJ1-4,TRBV5-8
CASGGLAGVGELFF,TRBJ2-2,TRBV9
CASSPLASVTDTQYF,TRBJ2-3,TRBV18
CASSPLGRREGSHEQFF,TRBJ2-1,TRBV7-2
CASSTGKGEQYF,TRBJ2-7,TRBV19
CASSSGQGARYGYTF,TRBJ1-2,TRBV7-3
CASRTNNGDVPQHF,TRBJ1-5,TRBV6-5
CASSPSVAGGYNIQYF,TRBJ2-4,TRBV28
CAISESLGQGEETQYF,TRBJ2-5,TRBV10-3
CASSSGPTNPNEQFF,TRBJ2-1,TRBV7-8
CASSLLVGGSGNTIYF,TRBJ1-3,TRBV28
CARTKGTGNQPQHF,TRBJ1-5,TRBV28
CASRATGGSQPQHF,TRBJ1-5,TRBV28